A single sample is the source of the 15 T cell receptor beta chains below, sequenced in a study of blood T cell repertoires in COVID-19. Libraries were prepared by immunoSEQ multiplex PCR; TCRdb keeps only in-frame clonotypes and omits some of them. The sample records approximately 100,000 clones, roughly 81% being singletons. The sample was peripheral blood. The source is a human donor in a cohort sampled during active COVID-19.

This clone was counted a few times. The rearrangement links TRBV30 to TRBJ2-7, with 9 bases lining up with TRBD2. Unmatched junction bases numbered 6, after V lost 0 bases and J lost 6 bases. The CDR3 contains 14 residues. The V gene's germline CDR1 is GTSNPN and CDR2 SVGIG (reference sequence). The CDR3 region has the DNA TGTGCCTGGAGTGTTGGCGGGGGGGCCCGCGAGCAGTACTTC. This gives the protein CAWSVGGGAREQYF.

In nucleotides, the CDR3 is TGTGCCACCAGTGTAGGGGGCTTGACCGGGGAGCTGTTTTTT. As protein: CATSVGGLTGELFF. V usage is TRBV24-1 and J usage is TRBJ2-2; 7 bases match TRBD1. CDR1 and CDR2 from the germline V gene are KGHDR and SFDVKD. The CDR3 has 14 residues. With 5 bases clipped from V and 5 bases from J, the junction kept 4 bases outside the gene matches.

This chain links TRBV29-1 with TRBJ1-2; D is perhaps TRBD1 (5 bases). The CDR3 has 13 residues. Trimming shortened V by 6 bases and J by 3 bases, and 14 bases separated the two germline ends. Germline CDR1 is SQVTM and CDR2 is ANQGSEA. The CDR3 here is CSVTGSGDYGYTF. The CDR3 coding sequence is TGCAGCGTAACAGGATCAGGCGACTATGGCTACACCTTC. The full variable domain, with the rest looked up from reference TRBV29-1 and TRBJ1-2, is SAVISQKPSRDICQRGTSLTIQCQVDSQVTMMFWYRQQPGQSLTLIATANQGSEATYESGFVIDKFPISRPNLTFSTLTVSNMSPEDSSIYLCSVTGSGDYGYTFGSGTRLTVV.

The chain is built from TRBV5-1 and TRBJ1-1; D call uncertain. V lost 4 bases and J lost 0, with 10 bases in between. The CDR3 is 14 residues long. Germline CDR1 is SGHRS and CDR2 is YFSETQ. The CDR3, as DNA: TGCGCCAGCAGCCGCGGAGATTTGAACACTGAAGCTTTCTTT. As protein: CASSRGDLNTEAFF.

The V call is TRBV28, the J call TRBJ1-5; no clear D gene. The CDR3 covers 14 residues. CDR1 MDHEN and CDR2 SYDVKM come from the germline V gene. V dropped 3 bases and J dropped 11 bases, with 17 bases sitting between them. CDR3 DNA: TGTGCCAGCAGTTTCGGGTCGGTTGGTAAGTCCCAGCATTTT. Protein product: CASSFGSVGKSQHF.

V and J are TRBV19 and TRBJ2-2; TRBD1 agrees at 8 bases. This CDR3 contains 15 residues. Germline V gene lookup returns CDR1 LNHDA and CDR2 SQIVND (reference sequence). J was trimmed by 4 bases and V by 5 bases; bases with no gene match: 6. The DNA for the CDR3 is TGTGCCAGTAGTCTTCAGGGGGCGGTCACCGGGGAGCTGTTTTTT. As protein: CASSLQGAVTGELFF.

The J gene is TRBJ2-3, the V gene TRBV6-4; 7 positions match TRBD1. J lost 4 bases, V lost 2 bases, and 6 bases had no gene match. The length of the CDR3 is 15 residues. Germline values: CDR1 MRHNA, CDR2 SNTAGT. CDR3 in amino acids: CASSDRGQGADTQYF. The CDR3 region has the DNA TGTGCCAGCAGTGACCGGGGCCAGGGGGCAGATACGCAGTATTTT.

This clone appeared a single time. The chain carries TRBV11-2 and TRBJ2-7; 8 positions match TRBD1. CDR1 SGHAT and CDR2 FQNNGV come from the germline V gene. This CDR3 contains 14 residues. V gave up 3 bases and J gave up 6 bases; unmatched junction bases: 7. The CDR3 sequence: CASSFGQGASEQYF. The CDR3 DNA reads as TGTGCCAGCAGCTTCGGTCAGGGGGCGAGCGAGCAGTACTTC.

This sequence joins TRBV7-2 and TRBJ2-7, with 9 bases lining up with TRBD1. Trimming at V came to 1 base and at J to 3 bases, leaving 7 bases not matched to a gene. CDR3 size: 16 residues. Germline V lookup: CDR1 SGHTA, CDR2 FQGNSA. Here the CDR3 DNA reads TGTGCCAGCAGCTTAGTGAGGACAGGGGCATTCTACGAGCAGTACTTC. Amino acid sequence: CASSLVRTGAFYEQYF. Filled out from reference TRBV7-2 and TRBJ2-7, the complete variable domain reads GAGVSQSPSNKVTEKGKDVELRCDPISGHTALYWYRQSLGQGLEFLIYFQGNSAPDKSGLPSDRFSAERTGGSVSTLTIQRTQQEDSAVYLCASSLVRTGAFYEQYFGPGTRLTVT.

The chain is built from TRBV10-1 and TRBJ1-3; 9 bases fit TRBD1. CDR3 length equals 21 residues. From germline, CDR1 is WNHNN and CDR2 SYGVQD (reference sequence). The J segment lost 2 bases and the V segment lost 6 bases, leaving 23 bases of the junction unmatched. As DNA, the CDR3 is TGCGCCAGCAGAGCTTCGCCGGGACAGGGAGGGGGGCCGGAGACTGGAAACACCATATATTTT. Its translation: CASRASPGQGGGPETGNTIYF.

The V call is TRBV3-1 (or the pseudogene TRBV3-2), the J call TRBJ2-7; the match to TRBD2 covers 8 bases. With 1 base clipped from V and 2 bases from J, the junction kept 4 bases outside the gene matches. Germline lookup yields CDR1 LGHDT and CDR2 YNNKEL (reference sequence). CDR3 length equals 15 residues. CDR3 coding DNA: TGTGCCAGCAGCCAAGGAACTAGCGGACCCTACGAGCAGTACTTC. This sequence encodes CASSQGTSGPYEQYF.

The CDR3 DNA reads TGTGCCAGTAGTATAGGACAGGGGCCAGATACGCAGTATTTT. Encoded protein: CASSIGQGPDTQYF. V is TRBV19 and J is TRBJ2-3; TRBD1 aligns across 8 bases. CDR1 LNHDA and CDR2 SQIVND come from the germline V gene (reference sequence). The trim removed 1 base at V and 4 bases at J, leaving 1 base unmatched. The CDR3 covers 14 residues.

The chain uses TRBV2 and TRBJ1-6; D ambiguous. CDR3 size: 13 residues. With 4 bases removed from V and 7 bases from J, the gap between germline ends came to 8 bases. Per the germline V gene, CDR1 is SNHLY and CDR2 is FYNNEI. The CDR3 DNA is TGTGCCAGCAGTGTTAACACGAATTCACCCCTCCACTTT. Translating it yields CASSVNTNSPLHF.

The V call is TRBV3-1 (or the pseudogene TRBV3-2), the J call TRBJ1-6, with 9 bases that match TRBD1. CDR1 and CDR2 from the germline V gene are LGHDT and YNNKEL (reference sequence). The CDR3 length is 14 residues. J was trimmed by 14 bases and V by 1 base; bases with no gene match: 6. CDR3 sequence reads: CASSQGQGGVTLHF. The CDR3 DNA follows: TGTGCCAGCAGCCAAGGACAGGGGGGTGTGACCCTCCACTTT.

This chain joins TRBV7-6 and TRBJ2-5, with a tentative D call TRBD1 (6 bases). V lost 5 bases, J lost 2 bases, and 6 bases lay in between. The CDR3 is 12 residues long. Germline loops: CDR1 SGHVS, CDR2 FNYEAQ. Here the CDR3 reads CASSDRQETQYF. DNA of the CDR3: TGTGCCAGCAGCGACAGGCAAGAGACCCAGTACTTC.